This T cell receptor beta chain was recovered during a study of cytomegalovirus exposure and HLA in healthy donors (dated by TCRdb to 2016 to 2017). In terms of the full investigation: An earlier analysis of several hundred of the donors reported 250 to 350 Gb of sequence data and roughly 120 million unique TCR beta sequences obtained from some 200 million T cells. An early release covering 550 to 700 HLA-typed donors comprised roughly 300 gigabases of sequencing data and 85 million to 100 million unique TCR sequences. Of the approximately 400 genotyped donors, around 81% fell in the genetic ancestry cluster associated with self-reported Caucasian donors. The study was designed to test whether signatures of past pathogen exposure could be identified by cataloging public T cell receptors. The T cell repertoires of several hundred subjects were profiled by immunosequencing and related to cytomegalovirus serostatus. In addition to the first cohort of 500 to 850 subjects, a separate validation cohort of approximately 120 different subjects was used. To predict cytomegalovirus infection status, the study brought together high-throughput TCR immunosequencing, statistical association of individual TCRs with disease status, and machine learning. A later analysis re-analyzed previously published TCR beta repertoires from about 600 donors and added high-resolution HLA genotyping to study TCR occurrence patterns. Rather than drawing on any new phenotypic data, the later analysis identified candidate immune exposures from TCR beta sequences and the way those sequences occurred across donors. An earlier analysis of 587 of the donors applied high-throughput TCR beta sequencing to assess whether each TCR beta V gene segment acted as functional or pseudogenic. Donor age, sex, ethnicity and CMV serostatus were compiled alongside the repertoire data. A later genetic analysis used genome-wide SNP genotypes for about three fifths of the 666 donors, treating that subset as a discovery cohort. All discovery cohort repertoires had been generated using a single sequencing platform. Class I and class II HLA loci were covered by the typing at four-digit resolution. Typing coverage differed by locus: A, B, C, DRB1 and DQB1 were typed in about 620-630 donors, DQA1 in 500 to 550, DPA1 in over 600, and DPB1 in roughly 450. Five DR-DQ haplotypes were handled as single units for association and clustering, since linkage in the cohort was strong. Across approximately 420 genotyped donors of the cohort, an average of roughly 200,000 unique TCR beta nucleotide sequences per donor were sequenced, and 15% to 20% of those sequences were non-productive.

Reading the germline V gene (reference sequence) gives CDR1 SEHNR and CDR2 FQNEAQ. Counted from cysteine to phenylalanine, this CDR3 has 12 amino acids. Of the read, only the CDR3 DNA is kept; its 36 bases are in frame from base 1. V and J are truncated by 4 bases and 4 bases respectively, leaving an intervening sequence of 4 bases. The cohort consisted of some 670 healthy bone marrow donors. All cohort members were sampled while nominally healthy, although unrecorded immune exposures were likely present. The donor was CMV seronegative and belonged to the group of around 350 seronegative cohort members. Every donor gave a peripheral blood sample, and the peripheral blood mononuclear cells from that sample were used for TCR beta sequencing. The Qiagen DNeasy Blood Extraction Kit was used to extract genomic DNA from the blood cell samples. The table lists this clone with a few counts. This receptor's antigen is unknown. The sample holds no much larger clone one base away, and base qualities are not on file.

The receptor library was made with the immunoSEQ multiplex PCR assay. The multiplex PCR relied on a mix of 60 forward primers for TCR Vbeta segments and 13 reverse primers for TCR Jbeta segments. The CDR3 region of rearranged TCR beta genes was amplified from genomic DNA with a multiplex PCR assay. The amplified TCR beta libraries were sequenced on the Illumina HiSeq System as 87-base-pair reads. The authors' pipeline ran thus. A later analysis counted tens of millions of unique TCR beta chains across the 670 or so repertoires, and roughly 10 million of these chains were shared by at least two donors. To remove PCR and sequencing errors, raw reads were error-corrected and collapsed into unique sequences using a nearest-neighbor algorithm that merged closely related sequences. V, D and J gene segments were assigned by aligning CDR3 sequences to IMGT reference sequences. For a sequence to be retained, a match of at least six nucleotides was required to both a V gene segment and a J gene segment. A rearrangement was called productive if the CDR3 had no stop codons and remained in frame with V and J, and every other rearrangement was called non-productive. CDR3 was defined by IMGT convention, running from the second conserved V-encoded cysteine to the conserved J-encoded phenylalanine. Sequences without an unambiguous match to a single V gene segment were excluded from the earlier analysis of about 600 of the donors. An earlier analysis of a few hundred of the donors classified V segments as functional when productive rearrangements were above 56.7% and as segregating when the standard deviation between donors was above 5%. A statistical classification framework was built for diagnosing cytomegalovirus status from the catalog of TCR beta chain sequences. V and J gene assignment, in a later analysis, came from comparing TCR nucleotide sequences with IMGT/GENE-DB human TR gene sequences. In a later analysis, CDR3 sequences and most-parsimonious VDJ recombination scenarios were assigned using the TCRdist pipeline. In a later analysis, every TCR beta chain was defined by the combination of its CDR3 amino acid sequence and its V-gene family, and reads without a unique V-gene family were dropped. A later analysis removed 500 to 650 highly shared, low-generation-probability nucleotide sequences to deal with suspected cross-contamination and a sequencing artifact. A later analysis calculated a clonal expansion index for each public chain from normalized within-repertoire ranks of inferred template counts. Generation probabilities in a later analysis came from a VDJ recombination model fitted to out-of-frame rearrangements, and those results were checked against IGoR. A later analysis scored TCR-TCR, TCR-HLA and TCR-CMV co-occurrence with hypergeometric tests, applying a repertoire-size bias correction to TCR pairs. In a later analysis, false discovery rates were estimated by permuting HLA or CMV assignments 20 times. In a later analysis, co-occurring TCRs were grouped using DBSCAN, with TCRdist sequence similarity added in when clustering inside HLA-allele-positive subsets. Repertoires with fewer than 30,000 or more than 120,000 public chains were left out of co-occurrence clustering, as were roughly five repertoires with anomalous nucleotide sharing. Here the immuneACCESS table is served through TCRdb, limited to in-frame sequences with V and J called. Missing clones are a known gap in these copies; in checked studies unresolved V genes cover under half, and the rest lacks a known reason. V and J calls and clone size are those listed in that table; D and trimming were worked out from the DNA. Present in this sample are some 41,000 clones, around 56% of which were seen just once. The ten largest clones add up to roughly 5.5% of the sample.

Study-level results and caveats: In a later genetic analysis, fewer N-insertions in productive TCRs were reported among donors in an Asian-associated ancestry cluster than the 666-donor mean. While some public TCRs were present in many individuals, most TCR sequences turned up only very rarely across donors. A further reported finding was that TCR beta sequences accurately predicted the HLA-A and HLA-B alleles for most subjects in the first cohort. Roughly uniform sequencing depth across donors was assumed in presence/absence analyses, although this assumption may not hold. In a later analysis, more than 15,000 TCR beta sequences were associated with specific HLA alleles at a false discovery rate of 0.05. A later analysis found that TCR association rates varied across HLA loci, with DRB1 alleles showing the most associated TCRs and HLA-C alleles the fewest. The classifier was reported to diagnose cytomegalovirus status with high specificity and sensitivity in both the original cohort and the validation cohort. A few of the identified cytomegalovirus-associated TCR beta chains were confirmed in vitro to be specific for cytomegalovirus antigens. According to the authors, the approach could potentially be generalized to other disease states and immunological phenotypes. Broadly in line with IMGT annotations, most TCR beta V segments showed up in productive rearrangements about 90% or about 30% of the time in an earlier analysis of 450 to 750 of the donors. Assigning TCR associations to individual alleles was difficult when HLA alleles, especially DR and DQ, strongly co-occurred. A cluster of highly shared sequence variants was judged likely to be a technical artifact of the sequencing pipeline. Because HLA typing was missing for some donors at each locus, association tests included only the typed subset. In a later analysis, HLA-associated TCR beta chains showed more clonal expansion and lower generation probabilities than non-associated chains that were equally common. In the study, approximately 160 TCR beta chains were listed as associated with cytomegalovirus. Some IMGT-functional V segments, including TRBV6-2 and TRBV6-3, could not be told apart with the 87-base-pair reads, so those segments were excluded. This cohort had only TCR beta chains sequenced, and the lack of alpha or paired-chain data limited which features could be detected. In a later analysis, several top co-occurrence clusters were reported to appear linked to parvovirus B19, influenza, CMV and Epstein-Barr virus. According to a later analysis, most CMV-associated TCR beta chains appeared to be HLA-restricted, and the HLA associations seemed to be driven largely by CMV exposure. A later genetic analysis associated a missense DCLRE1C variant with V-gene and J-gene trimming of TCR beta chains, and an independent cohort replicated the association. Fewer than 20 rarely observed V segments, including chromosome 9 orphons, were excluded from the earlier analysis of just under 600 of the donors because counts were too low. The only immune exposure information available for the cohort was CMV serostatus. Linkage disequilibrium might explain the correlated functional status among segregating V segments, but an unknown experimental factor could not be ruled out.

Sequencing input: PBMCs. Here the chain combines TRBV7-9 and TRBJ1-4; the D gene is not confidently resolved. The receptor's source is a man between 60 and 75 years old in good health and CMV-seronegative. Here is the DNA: TGTGCCAGCAGCTCAATTAATGAAAAACTGTTTTTT. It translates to CASSSINEKLFF.